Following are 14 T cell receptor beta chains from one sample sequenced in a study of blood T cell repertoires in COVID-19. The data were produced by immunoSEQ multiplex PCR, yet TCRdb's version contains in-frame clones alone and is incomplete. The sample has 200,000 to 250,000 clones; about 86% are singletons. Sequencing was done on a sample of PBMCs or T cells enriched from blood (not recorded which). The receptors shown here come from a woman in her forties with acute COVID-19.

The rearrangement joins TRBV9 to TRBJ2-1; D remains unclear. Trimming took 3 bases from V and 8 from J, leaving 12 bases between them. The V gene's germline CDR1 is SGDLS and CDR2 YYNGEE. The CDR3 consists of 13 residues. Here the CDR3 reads CASSETPFDEQFF. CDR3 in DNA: TGTGCCAGCAGCGAGACTCCATTCGATGAGCAGTTCTTC.

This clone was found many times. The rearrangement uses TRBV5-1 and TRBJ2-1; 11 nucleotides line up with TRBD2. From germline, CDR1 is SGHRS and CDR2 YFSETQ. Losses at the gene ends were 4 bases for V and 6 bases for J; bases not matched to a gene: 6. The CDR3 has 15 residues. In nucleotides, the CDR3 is TGCGCCAGCAGCACCCTAGCGGGGGGCCCCAATGAGCAGTTCTTC. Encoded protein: CASSTLAGGPNEQFF.

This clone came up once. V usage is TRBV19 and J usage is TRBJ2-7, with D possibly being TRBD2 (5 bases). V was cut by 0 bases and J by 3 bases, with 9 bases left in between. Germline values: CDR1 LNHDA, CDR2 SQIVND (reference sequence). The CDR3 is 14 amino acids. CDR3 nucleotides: TGTGCCAGTAGTATAGACCCCCGGGGCTACGAGCAGTACTTC. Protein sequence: CASSIDPRGYEQYF.

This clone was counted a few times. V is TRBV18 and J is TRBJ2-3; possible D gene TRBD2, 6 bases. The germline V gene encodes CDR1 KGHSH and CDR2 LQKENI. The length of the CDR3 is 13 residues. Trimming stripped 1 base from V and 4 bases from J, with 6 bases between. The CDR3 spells CASSPRGADTQYF. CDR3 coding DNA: TGTGCCAGCTCACCACGGGGGGCAGATACGCAGTATTTT.

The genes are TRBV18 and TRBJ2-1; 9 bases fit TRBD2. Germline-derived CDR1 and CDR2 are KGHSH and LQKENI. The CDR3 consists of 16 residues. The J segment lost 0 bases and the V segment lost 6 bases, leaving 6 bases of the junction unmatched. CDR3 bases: TGTGCCAGCTCGCGGGGGGGCGGGAGCTCCTACAATGAGCAGTTCTTC. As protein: CASSRGGGSSYNEQFF.

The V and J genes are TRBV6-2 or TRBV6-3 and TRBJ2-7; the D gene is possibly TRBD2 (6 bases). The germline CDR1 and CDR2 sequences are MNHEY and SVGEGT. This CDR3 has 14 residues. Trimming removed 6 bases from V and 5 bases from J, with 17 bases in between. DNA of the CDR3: TGTGCCAGCAGCCGGGACTTTCCACCTGACGAGCAGTACTTC. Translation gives CASSRDFPPDEQYF.

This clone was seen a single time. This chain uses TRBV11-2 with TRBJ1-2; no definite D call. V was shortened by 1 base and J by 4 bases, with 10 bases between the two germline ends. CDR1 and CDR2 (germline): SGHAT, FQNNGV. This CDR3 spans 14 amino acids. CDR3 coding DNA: TGTGCCAGCAGCTTAGCGGGGAAGGGCTATGGCTACACCTTC. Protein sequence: CASSLAGKGYGYTF.

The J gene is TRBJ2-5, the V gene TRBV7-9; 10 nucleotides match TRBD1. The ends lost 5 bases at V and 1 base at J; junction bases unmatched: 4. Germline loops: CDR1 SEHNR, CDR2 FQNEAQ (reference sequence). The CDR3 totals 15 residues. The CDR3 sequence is CASSQGQGVQETQYF. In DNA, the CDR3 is TGTGCCAGCAGCCAAGGACAGGGGGTCCAAGAGACCCAGTACTTC.

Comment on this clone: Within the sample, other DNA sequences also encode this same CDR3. Here the CDR3 DNA reads TGTGCCAGCAGCTGGGACAGCTCTGGAAACACCATATATTTT. It specifies CASSWDSSGNTIYF. V is TRBV7-2 and J is TRBJ1-3; 7 bases fit TRBD1. CDR1 SGHTA and CDR2 FQGNSA come from the germline V gene. This CDR3 is built from 14 residues. The V gene end was trimmed by 4 bases and the J gene end by 0 bases; junction bases not matched to a gene: 0. The complete variable domain, with remaining parts taken from reference TRBV7-2 and TRBJ1-3, reads GAGVSQSPSNKVTEKGKDVELRCDPISGHTALYWYRQSLGQGLEFLIYFQGNSAPDKSGLPSDRFSAERTGGSVSTLTIQRTQQEDSAVYLCASSWDSSGNTIYFGEGSWLTVV.

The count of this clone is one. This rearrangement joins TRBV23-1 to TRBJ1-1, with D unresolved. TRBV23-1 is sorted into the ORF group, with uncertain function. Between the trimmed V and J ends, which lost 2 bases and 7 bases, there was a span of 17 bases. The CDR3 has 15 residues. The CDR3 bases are TGCGCCAGCAGTCAACCTACCACCGCCTACAGTGAAGCTTTCTTT. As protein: CASSQPTTAYSEAFF.

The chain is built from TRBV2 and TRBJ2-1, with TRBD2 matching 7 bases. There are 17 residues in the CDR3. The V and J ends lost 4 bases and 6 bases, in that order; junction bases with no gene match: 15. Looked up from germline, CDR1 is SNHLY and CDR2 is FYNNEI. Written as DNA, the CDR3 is TGTGCCAGCAGTGGGGGGGGAGGGAAATACCTCTCCAATGAGCAGTTCTTC. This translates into CASSGGGGKYLSNEQFF.

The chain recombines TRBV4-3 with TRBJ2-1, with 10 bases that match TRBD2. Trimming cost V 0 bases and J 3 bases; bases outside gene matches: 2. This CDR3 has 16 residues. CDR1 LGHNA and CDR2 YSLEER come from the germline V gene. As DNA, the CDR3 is TGCGCCAGCAGCCAAGATGCTAGCGGGGGCTACAATGAGCAGTTCTTC. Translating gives CASSQDASGGYNEQFF.

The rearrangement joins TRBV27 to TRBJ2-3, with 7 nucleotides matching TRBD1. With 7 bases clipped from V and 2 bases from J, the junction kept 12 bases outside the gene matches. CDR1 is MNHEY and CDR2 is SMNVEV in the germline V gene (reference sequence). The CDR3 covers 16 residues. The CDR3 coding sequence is TGTGCCAGCACCCCTAGGGGACAGCAGTACACAGATACGCAGTATTTT. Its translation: CASTPRGQQYTDTQYF.

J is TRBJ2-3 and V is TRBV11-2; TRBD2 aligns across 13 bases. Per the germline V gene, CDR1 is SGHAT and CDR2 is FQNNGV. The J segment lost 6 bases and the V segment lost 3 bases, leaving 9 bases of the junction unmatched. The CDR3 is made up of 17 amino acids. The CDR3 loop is CASSLSPRTSGGDTQYF. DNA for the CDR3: TGTGCCAGCAGCTTGAGCCCCCGGACTAGCGGGGGTGATACGCAGTATTTT.